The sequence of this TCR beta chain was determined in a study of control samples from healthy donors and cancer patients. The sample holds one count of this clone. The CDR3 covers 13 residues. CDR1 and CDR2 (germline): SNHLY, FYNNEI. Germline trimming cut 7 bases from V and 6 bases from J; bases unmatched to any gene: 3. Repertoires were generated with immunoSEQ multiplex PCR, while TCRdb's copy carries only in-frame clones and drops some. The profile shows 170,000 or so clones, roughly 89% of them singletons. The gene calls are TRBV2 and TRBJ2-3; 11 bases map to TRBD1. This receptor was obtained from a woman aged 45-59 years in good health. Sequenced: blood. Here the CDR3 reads CASKDRGPDTQYF. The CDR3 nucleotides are TGTGCCAGCAAGGACAGGGGGCCCGATACGCAGTATTTT.